One and the same sample provided the 23 T cell receptor beta chains below, sequenced in a study of blood T cell repertoires in COVID-19. Data came from immunoSEQ multiplex PCR; TCRdb stores just in-frame clones and leaves some out. The sample consists of fewer than 350,000 clones, approximately 85% of them appearing once. The sample consisted of PBMCs or T cells enriched from blood (not recorded which). The receptors here all came from a man aged 25-45 years who had recovered from COVID-19.

In its sample, this clone was seen a few times. The V gene is TRBV5-6, the J gene TRBJ1-2, with D tentatively TRBD1 (5 bases). This CDR3 region has 12 residues. V gave up 4 bases and J gave up 8 bases, with 12 bases separating them. Germline values: CDR1 SGHDT, CDR2 YYEEEE. The CDR3 sequence: CASSTGLRGYTF. The CDR3 DNA reads TGTGCCAGCAGCACGGGACTGAGAGGCTACACCTTC.

The chain couples TRBV7-9 to TRBJ1-2; D is unresolved. Trimming shortened V by 1 base and J by 3 bases, and 9 bases separated the two germline ends. Germline CDR1 reads SEHNR; CDR2 reads FQNEAQ (reference sequence). The CDR3 has 14 residues. The CDR3 is CASSLDGEYYGYTF. CDR3 in DNA: TGTGCCAGCAGCTTAGACGGTGAATACTATGGCTACACCTTC.

In its sample, this clone was seen a few times. The chain uses TRBV25-1 and TRBJ1-2; 12 bases match TRBD1. This CDR3 has 15 amino acids. Germline V gives CDR1 MGHDK, CDR2 SYGVNS. With V trimmed by 6 bases and J by 4 bases, 6 bases remained unmatched. The CDR3 sequence: CASRGDRGRVYGYTF. The CDR3 nucleotides read TGTGCCAGCAGGGGGGACAGGGGGCGGGTCTATGGCTACACCTTC.

The chain is built from TRBV29-1 and TRBJ1-1, with D unresolved. CDR1 is SQVTM, CDR2 ANQGSEA, per germline. CDR3 size: 11 residues. V shed 3 bases and J shed 5 bases, with 7 bases lying between them. CDR3 region: CSVEWRTEAFF. The CDR3 coding sequence is TGCAGCGTTGAGTGGAGGACTGAAGCTTTCTTT.

This clone was seen more than once but under ten times. The chain is built from TRBV6-2 or TRBV6-3 and TRBJ2-3, with 9 bases fitting TRBD2. The CDR3 is 16 residues long. V dropped 2 bases and J dropped 5; count of bases not matched to a gene: 8. The germline V gene has CDR1 MNHEY and CDR2 SVGEGT. The CDR3 loop reads CASSYIAGALRDTQYF. In DNA, the CDR3 is TGTGCCAGCAGTTACATAGCGGGGGCCCTACGAGATACGCAGTATTTT.

The chain couples TRBV6-5 to TRBJ2-7; TRBD1 matches at 10 bases. The CDR3 has 14 residues. V dropped 6 bases and J dropped 4; count of bases not matched to a gene: 6. The germline V gene encodes CDR1 MNHEY and CDR2 SVGAGI. CDR3 in amino acids: CASSPWTGGYEQYF. Written as DNA, the CDR3 is TGTGCCAGCAGCCCATGGACAGGGGGATACGAGCAGTACTTC.

The chain uses TRBV11-3 and TRBJ2-5, with D possibly matching TRBD1 (5 bases). Germline V gene sequence: CDR1 SGHNT, CDR2 YENEEA. The CDR3 contains 13 residues. Trimming stripped 5 bases from V and 5 bases from J, with 12 bases between. In nucleotides, the CDR3 is TGTGCCAGCAGCCCAGGGTTCCGGGAGACCCAGTACTTC. Its protein product is CASSPGFRETQYF. The full variable domain, completed using reference TRBV11-3 and TRBJ2-5, is EAGVVQSPRYKIIEKKQPVAFWCNPISGHNTLYWYLQNLGQGPELLIRYENEEAVDDSQLPKDRFSAERLKGVDSTLKIQPAELGDSAVYLCASSPGFRETQYFGPGTRLLVL.

The chain couples TRBV21-1 to TRBJ2-3; the table's TRBD1 call for D was not verified on the DNA. TRBV21-1 corresponds to a pseudogene. The length of the CDR3 is 16 residues. This chain's CDR3 is CASTSRRDTSTDTQYF. CDR3 coding DNA: TGTGCCAGCACCTCAAGACGGGACACTAGCACAGATACGCAGTATTTT.

The chain combines TRBV19 with TRBJ1-6, with 10 bases identical to TRBD1. J gave up 7 bases and V 9 bases, and 9 bases lay outside the gene matches. Germline assignment: CDR1 LNHDA and CDR2 SQIVND (reference sequence). This CDR3 is 15 amino acids long. This chain's CDR3 is CASGIMGQGNSPLHF. In DNA form, the CDR3 reads TGTGCCAGCGGGATTATGGGACAGGGGAATTCACCCCTCCACTTT.

The DNA of the CDR3 is TGTGCCAGCAGGGGGAGGTCCTACAATGAGCAGTTCTTC. Protein: CASRGRSYNEQFF. This chain uses TRBV2 with TRBJ2-1; D may be TRBD2 (6 bases). V lost 6 bases, J lost 1 base, and 7 bases lay in between. The CDR3 contains 13 residues. CDR1 and CDR2 (germline): SNHLY, FYNNEI.

V is TRBV13 and J is TRBJ2-3; 10 positions agree with TRBD2. The germline CDR1 and CDR2 sequences are PRHDT and FYEKMQ (reference sequence). V gave up 5 bases and J gave up 11 bases; unmatched junction bases: 16. The CDR3 is 16 residues long. This CDR3 reads CASSPPTAGGPRMQYF. The CDR3 nucleotides read TGTGCCAGCAGCCCACCGACAGCGGGGGGGCCACGGATGCAGTATTTT.

For the CDR3, the DNA is TGTGCCACCAGTGATGCAGGGAGGACCGTAAATGAGCAGTTCTTC. Translated, it gives CATSDAGRTVNEQFF. This chain links TRBV24-1 with TRBJ2-1, with D possibly TRBD2 on 6 matching bases. V lost 3 bases to trimming and J lost 7 bases, with 15 bases between them. The CDR3 extends over 15 amino acids. Germline-derived CDR1 and CDR2 are KGHDR and SFDVKD.

There are a few counts of this clone. The same CDR3 also results from other DNA sequences found in this sample. The CDR3 DNA sequence: TGTGCCAGCTCACCACCACAGGGTCAAGAGACCCAGTACTTC. Residues: CASSPPQGQETQYF. The chain combines TRBV18 with TRBJ2-5; tentatively, D is TRBD1 (6 bases). The germline V gene encodes CDR1 KGHSH and CDR2 LQKENI. CDR3 length equals 14 residues. The V gene lost 0 bases and the J gene lost 2 bases, with 7 bases spanning the gap.

This clone was picked up one time. This rearrangement joins TRBV2 to TRBJ1-6, with TRBD1 identical over 8 bases. V shed 5 bases and J 7 bases; nucleotides not matched to a gene: 1. CDR3 length: 13 amino acids. From germline, CDR1 is SNHLY and CDR2 FYNNEI. CDR3 DNA sequence: TGTGCCAGCAGTCGGGACAGGAATTCACCCCTCCACTTT. Translation: CASSRDRNSPLHF.

This clone was seen a few times. J is TRBJ1-2 and V is TRBV30, with TRBD1 as a possible D gene (5 bases). Between the trimmed V and J ends, which lost 0 bases and 8 bases, there was a span of 10 bases. The CDR3 covers 12 residues. Germline V gene sequence: CDR1 GTSNPN, CDR2 SVGIG (reference sequence). This CDR3 reads CAWSVLRAGYTF. CDR3 nucleotide sequence: TGTGCCTGGAGTGTACTCAGGGCCGGCTACACCTTC. The full variable domain, with the rest looked up from reference TRBV30 and TRBJ1-2, is SQTIHQWPATLVQPVGSPLSLECTVEGTSNPNLYWYRQAAGRGLQLLFYSVGIGQISSEVPQNLSASRPQDRQFILSSKKLLLSDSGFYLCAWSVLRAGYTFGSGTRLTVV.

The rearrangement uses TRBV2 and TRBJ2-3; D is ambiguous. V dropped 4 bases and J dropped 1 base, with 15 bases sitting between them. Germline values: CDR1 SNHLY, CDR2 FYNNEI. This CDR3 is 16 amino acids long. The CDR3 DNA reads TGTGCCAGCAGTGGGGTCAGGCGTCTTCGCACAGATACGCAGTATTTT. Translation: CASSGVRRLRTDTQYF.

The V call is TRBV13, the J call TRBJ2-3; TRBD2 matches at 14 bases. Germline CDR1 is PRHDT and CDR2 is FYEKMQ (reference sequence). V was clipped by 3 bases and J by 6 bases; unmatched bases: 5. CDR3 length: 16 residues. Here the CDR3 DNA reads TGTGCCAGCAGCTTGGGACTAGCGGGGGATCCGGATACGCAGTATTTT. The encoded protein is CASSLGLAGDPDTQYF.

The chain joins TRBV6-4 to TRBJ2-6, with 7 positions matching TRBD1. V shed 5 bases, J shed 3 bases, and the junction held 7 bases outside the gene matches. The CDR3 loop spans 16 amino acids. In germline, CDR1 is MRHNA, CDR2 SNTAGT. This chain's CDR3 is CASSKTGVSGANVLTF. CDR3 in DNA: TGTGCCAGCAGTAAAACAGGGGTTAGTGGGGCCAACGTCCTGACTTTC.

The gene calls are TRBV4-1 and TRBJ2-2, with 8 bases aligning to TRBD2. Germline CDR1 reads MGHRA; CDR2 reads YSYEKL. The CDR3 spans 16 residues. Losses at the gene ends were 0 bases for V and 7 bases for J; bases not matched to a gene: 7. CDR3 loop: CASSQDPGGDVGELFF. The DNA for the CDR3 is TGCGCCAGCAGCCAAGATCCCGGGGGGGATGTCGGGGAGCTGTTTTTT.

This rearrangement joins TRBV6-5 to TRBJ1-2, with a tentative D call TRBD1 (5 bases). The CDR3 is 15 amino acids. Germline CDR1 and CDR2: MNHEY and SVGAGI. V was shortened by 0 bases and J by 5 bases, with 13 bases between the two germline ends. Here the CDR3 DNA reads TGTGCCAGCAGTTACTCATGGGGGGAGGGTTATGGCTACACCTTC. Translated, it gives CASSYSWGEGYGYTF.

The rearrangement uses TRBV10-3 and TRBJ2-3; maybe TRBD1 (5 bases). Germline V CDR1 and CDR2: ENHRY, SYGVKD. Trimming pared 6 bases from V and 2 bases from J, leaving 12 bases between. The CDR3 contains 14 residues. CDR3 amino acids: CAIRNSRDTDTQYF. In nucleotides, the CDR3 is TGTGCCATCAGAAATAGCAGGGACACAGATACGCAGTATTTT.

The genes are TRBV5-1 and TRBJ2-2, with D uncertain. The germline V gene encodes CDR1 SGHRS and CDR2 YFSETQ. The CDR3 has 14 residues. Trimming took off 4 bases at V and 3 bases at J, with 10 bases between the two ends. CDR3 amino acids: CASSITGDTGELFF. In DNA, the CDR3 is TGCGCCAGCAGCATAACTGGAGACACCGGGGAGCTGTTTTTT.

As DNA, the CDR3 is TGTGCCAGCAGTGATCTAGGAGGTTTAGCCAAAAACATTCAGTACTTC. Protein sequence: CASSDLGGLAKNIQYF. The V and J genes are TRBV2 and TRBJ2-4; possible D gene TRBD2, 5 bases. V lost 3 bases and J lost 0, with 12 bases in between. CDR1 is SNHLY, CDR2 FYNNEI, per germline. This CDR3 contains 16 residues. The full variable domain, in which reference TRBV2 and TRBJ2-4 provide the parts outside the CDR3, is EPEVTQTPSHQVTQMGQEVILRCVPISNHLYFYWYRQILGQKVEFLVSFYNNEISEKSEIFDDQFSVERPDGSNFTLKIRSTKLEDSAMYFCASSDLGGLAKNIQYFGAGTRLSVL.